This TCR beta chain was documented in a study of T-cell memory formation after mild COVID-19. Notes on the study in general: From day 15 to 85, contracting clones were balanced between CD4 and CD8, whereas later expanders leaned toward CD4+.

CDR1 and CDR2 (germline): GTSNPN, SVGIG (reference sequence). V lost 5 bases, J lost 3 bases, and 11 bases lay in between. The CDR3 runs to 13 residues. About this clonotype itself: Its matching antigen is unknown.

A 5'RACE reaction primed in the constant segment made cDNA libraries of TCR alpha and TCR beta, and these carried sample barcodes and UMIs. TCRdb passed the 5' RACE reads through MiXCR, listing each CDR3 protein once. This sample yields around 200,000 distinct CDR3 sequences, of which around a sixth are seen a single time; approximately 4% belongs to the top ten. The sequenced sample was PBMCs or a T cell subset sorted from them (not recorded which). This TCR was recovered from a man younger than 35 who had mild COVID-19 (a few samples of this study predate the infection). Cell type and time point are not known. The V gene is TRBV30, the J gene TRBJ1-5; D unclear. CDR3 nucleotides: TGTGCCTGGTCCCTCACCCACAATCAGCCCCAGCATTTT. It yields the protein CAWSLTHNQPQHF.